Below are 27 T cell receptor beta chains sequenced from a single sample in a study of cytomegalovirus exposure and HLA in healthy donors. PCR employed 60 Vbeta and 13 Jbeta primers. Sequenced by immunoSEQ multiplex PCR; TCRdb stores in-frame clones only, minus some. Its clone listing holds about 160,000 clones. Sequenced: PBMCs. Every receptor here comes from a man in his thirties or forties in good health and CMV-seronegative.

The V gene is TRBV11-3, the J gene TRBJ2-3; possible D gene TRBD2, 6 bases. The germline V and J ends were trimmed by 1 base and 4 bases, with 9 bases remaining between them. This CDR3 has 14 residues. Germline loops: CDR1 SGHNT, CDR2 YENEEA. The CDR3 region is CASSLGRRADTQYF. CDR3 nucleotides: TGTGCCAGCAGCTTAGGCAGGAGGGCAGATACGCAGTATTTT.

V and J are TRBV5-4 and TRBJ2-1; the match to TRBD2 covers 12 bases. The germline gives CDR1 SGHNT, CDR2 YYREEE (reference sequence). The trim removed 3 bases at V and 10 bases at J, leaving 8 bases unmatched. The CDR3 contains 15 residues. The CDR3 sequence: CASSSPTSGSGEQFF. Here the CDR3 DNA reads TGTGCCAGCAGCTCCCCGACTAGCGGGAGTGGGGAGCAGTTCTTC.

This CDR3 is CAISESASGSSYEQYF. The DNA for the CDR3 is TGTGCCATCAGTGAGTCGGCTAGCGGCAGCTCCTACGAGCAGTACTTC. The chain couples TRBV10-3 to TRBJ2-7; 7 bases align to TRBD2. This CDR3 is 16 amino acids long. V lost 0 bases, J lost 0 bases, and 5 bases stayed unmatched. Germline CDR1 is ENHRY and CDR2 is SYGVKD.

The rearrangement links TRBV19 to TRBJ2-7, with D perhaps matching TRBD1 (6 bases). The V gene's germline CDR1 is LNHDA and CDR2 SQIVND (reference sequence). V lost 3 bases and J 5 bases, leaving 14 bases between the germline ends. The CDR3 has 14 amino acids. For the CDR3, the DNA is TGTGCCAGTAGTATCGGTGGGACATCGGACGAGCAGTACTTC. Protein sequence: CASSIGGTSDEQYF.

The J gene is TRBJ2-2, the V gene TRBV6-6; 10 bases line up with TRBD2. This CDR3 is built from 16 residues. The trim removed 7 bases at V and 1 base at J, leaving 6 bases unmatched. CDR1 MNHNY and CDR2 SVGAGI come from the germline V gene (reference sequence). CDR3 protein: CASTTLAGENTGELFF. The CDR3 DNA reads TGTGCCAGCACCACCCTAGCGGGAGAGAACACCGGGGAGCTGTTTTTT.

The chain is built from TRBV10-1 and TRBJ1-1; perhaps TRBD1 as D (5 bases). The CDR3 covers 14 residues. Deletions cut 0 bases from V and 5 bases from J, with 10 bases between. The V gene's germline CDR1 is WNHNN and CDR2 SYGVQD (reference sequence). CDR3 DNA: TGCGCCAGCAGTGAGTCGGTCAGGGCAACTGAAGCTTTCTTT. Protein sequence: CASSESVRATEAFF.

V gene TRBV5-1 combines with J gene TRBJ2-5, with TRBD1 as a possible D gene (6 bases). This CDR3 region has 14 residues. V was cut by 0 bases and J by 4 bases, with 10 bases left in between. CDR1 and CDR2 from the germline V gene are SGHRS and YFSETQ. The CDR3 sequence: CASSLVLGAETQYF. CDR3 nucleotide sequence: TGCGCCAGCAGCTTGGTTCTGGGGGCAGAGACCCAGTACTTC.

The chain employs TRBV5-1 and TRBJ2-5; possibly TRBD2 for D (6 bases). The CDR3 spans 15 residues. CDR1 SGHRS and CDR2 YFSETQ come from the germline V gene. Trimming took off 3 bases at V and 4 bases at J, with 16 bases between the two ends. Here the CDR3 reads CASSSGLHGSETQYF. The CDR3 bases are TGCGCCAGCAGCTCGGGACTCCACGGCTCAGAGACCCAGTACTTC.

The V gene is TRBV28, the J gene TRBJ2-3; tentatively, D is TRBD2 (6 bases). The CDR3 length is 15 residues. The ends were cut back, 4 bases at V and 0 bases at J, with 11 bases in the middle. Germline values: CDR1 MDHEN, CDR2 SYDVKM. The CDR3 spells CASSSPGLSTDTQYF. The DNA for the CDR3 is TGTGCCAGCAGTTCCCCCGGACTAAGCACAGATACGCAGTATTTT. Together with reference TRBV28 and TRBJ2-3, the CDR3 gives the full variable domain: DVKVTQSSRYLVKRTGEKVFLECVQDMDHENMFWYRQDPGLGLRLIYFSYDVKMKEKGDIPEGYSVSREKKERFSLILESASTNQTSMYLCASSSPGLSTDTQYFGPGTRLTVL.

The chain links TRBV5-4 to TRBJ2-7; 7 nucleotides align to TRBD1. CDR1 SGHNT and CDR2 YYREEE come from the germline V gene (reference sequence). The CDR3 has 13 residues. V lost 5 bases to trimming and J lost 2 bases; unmatched junction nucleotides: 4. Here the CDR3 DNA reads TGTGCCAGCAGTCCCGGGACAGCCTACGAGCAGTACTTC. This translates into CASSPGTAYEQYF.

The chain has TRBV2 and TRBJ2-7; 13 bases fit TRBD2. From germline, CDR1 is SNHLY and CDR2 FYNNEI. V shed 6 bases and J 7 bases; nucleotides not matched to a gene: 6. The CDR3 runs to 14 residues. The CDR3 is CASSGLAGVDEQYF. The CDR3 coding sequence is TGTGCCAGCAGCGGACTAGCGGGAGTGGATGAGCAGTACTTC.

V gene TRBV19 combines with J gene TRBJ2-3, with no clear D. The length of the CDR3 is 20 residues. In germline, CDR1 is LNHDA, CDR2 SQIVND (reference sequence). V lost 3 bases, J lost 0 bases, and 25 bases lay in between. The CDR3 reads CASSIFGPTPSRGSTDTQYF. The CDR3 DNA sequence: TGTGCCAGTAGTATCTTTGGCCCTACTCCGAGTCGAGGTAGCACAGATACGCAGTATTTT.

The gene calls are TRBV9 and TRBJ1-3, with D hard to call. The CDR3 sequence is 13 residues long. Deletions cut 4 bases from V and 2 bases from J, with 7 bases between. The germline gives CDR1 SGDLS, CDR2 YYNGEE. CDR3 residues: CASSPTTGNTIYF. The CDR3 bases are TGTGCCAGCAGCCCTACTACTGGAAACACCATATATTTT.

The J gene is TRBJ1-2, the V gene TRBV5-1; D call uncertain. With 5 bases removed from V and 2 bases from J, the gap between germline ends came to 10 bases. The V gene's germline CDR1 is SGHRS and CDR2 YFSETQ. The CDR3 has 13 residues. In nucleotides, the CDR3 is TGCGCCAGCAGGTCAGAAATGAACTATGGCTACACCTTC. Translated, it gives CASRSEMNYGYTF.

The V and J genes are TRBV7-9 and TRBJ1-1; D is undetermined. The germline V and J ends were trimmed by 5 bases and 3 bases, with 7 bases remaining between them. The germline V gene has CDR1 SEHNR and CDR2 FQNEAQ (reference sequence). The CDR3 loop spans 12 amino acids. CDR3 sequence: CASSIRYTEAFF. The CDR3 coding sequence is TGTGCCAGCAGCATTCGTTACACTGAAGCTTTCTTT.

The chain employs TRBV7-6 and TRBJ2-5; TRBD2 is a possible D gene (6 bases). This CDR3 is built from 16 residues. The germline V and J ends were trimmed by 1 base and 5 bases, with 17 bases remaining between them. CDR1 and CDR2 (germline): SGHVS, FNYEAQ. CDR3 nucleotides: TGTGCCAGCAGCTTAGTGGGGCCGGGAGTGCGGGAGACCCAGTACTTC. Amino acid sequence: CASSLVGPGVRETQYF. Full variable domain (missing parts from reference TRBV7-6 and TRBJ2-5): GAGVSQSPRYKVTKRGQDVALRCDPISGHVSLYWYRQALGQGPEFLTYFNYEAQQDKSGLPNDRFSAERPEGSISTLTIQRTEQRDSAMYRCASSLVGPGVRETQYFGPGTRLLVL.

The chain recombines TRBV4-2 with TRBJ2-3, with TRBD2 identical over 9 bases. Looked up from germline, CDR1 is LGHNA and CDR2 is YNFKEQ. The junction had 6 bases not matched to a gene; V was cut back by 4 bases and J by 4 bases. The CDR3 is 15 amino acids. The CDR3 protein is CASSLGTSPADTQYF. CDR3 nucleotide sequence: TGTGCCAGCAGCCTCGGGACTAGCCCCGCAGATACGCAGTATTTT.

This chain links TRBV14 with TRBJ1-2; 7 bases are a match to TRBD1. The CDR3 runs 14 residues. The V gene's germline CDR1 is SGHDN and CDR2 FVKESK. V was clipped by 3 bases and J by 8 bases; unmatched bases: 9. Written as DNA, the CDR3 is TGTGCCAGCAGCCAGTCTACAGGGGCGGCCGGCTACACCTTC. Translating gives CASSQSTGAAGYTF. Combining the CDR3 with reference TRBV14 and TRBJ1-2 gives the whole variable domain EAGVTQFPSHSVIEKGQTVTLRCDPISGHDNLYWYRRVMGKEIKFLLHFVKESKQDESGMPNNRFLAERTGGTYSTLKVQPAELEDSGVYFCASSQSTGAAGYTFGSGTRLTVV.

This CDR3 reads CASSGGQGGETQYF. In DNA, the CDR3 is TGTGCCAGCAGTGGGGGACAGGGCGGGGAGACCCAGTACTTC. V and J are TRBV25-1 and TRBJ2-5, with 9 positions matching TRBD1. V shed 4 bases, J shed 5 bases, and the junction held 5 bases outside the gene matches. Germline V gives CDR1 MGHDK, CDR2 SYGVNS. This CDR3 region has 14 residues.

J is TRBJ1-2 and V is TRBV2, with a possible D match to TRBD1 (5 bases). This CDR3 has 13 residues. Germline lookup yields CDR1 SNHLY and CDR2 FYNNEI. The germline V and J ends were trimmed by 0 bases and 8 bases, with 10 bases remaining between them. The CDR3 loop is CASSEARTHGYTF. DNA for the CDR3: TGTGCCAGCAGTGAAGCGCGGACACACGGCTACACCTTC.

The chain combines TRBV29-1 with TRBJ2-3, with a possible D match to TRBD2 (5 bases). The germline V gene encodes CDR1 SQVTM and CDR2 ANQGSEA. With 8 bases removed from V and 6 bases from J, the gap between germline ends came to 15 bases. There are 12 residues in the CDR3. Here the CDR3 DNA reads TGCAGCTTCCGAAGGGAGTGGGATACGCAGTATTTT. The encoded protein is CSFRREWDTQYF.

The V gene is TRBV19, the J gene TRBJ1-2; D may be TRBD1 (5 bases). Germline V lookup: CDR1 LNHDA, CDR2 SQIVND (reference sequence). V was clipped by 3 bases and J by 2 bases, with 10 bases between them. This CDR3 has 14 amino acids. The chain's CDR3 is CASSILAGNYGYTF. CDR3 DNA sequence: TGTGCCAGTAGTATTCTCGCAGGGAACTATGGCTACACCTTC.

J is TRBJ2-7 and V is TRBV19; D call uncertain. Germline loops: CDR1 LNHDA, CDR2 SQIVND (reference sequence). V lost 7 bases and J lost 1, with 17 bases in between. There are 15 residues in the CDR3. CDR3 in DNA: TGTGCCAGTAAAAAGTCCCAGCGATCATCCTACGAGCAGTACTTC. Residues: CASKKSQRSSYEQYF.

The V and J genes are TRBV7-9 and TRBJ1-4, with a possible D match to TRBD1 (5 bases). Germline loops: CDR1 SEHNR, CDR2 FQNEAQ (reference sequence). The germline V and J ends were trimmed by 5 bases and 10 bases, with 23 bases remaining between them. This CDR3 is built from 16 residues. The CDR3 region is CASSPGDPIEPRKLFF. The DNA of the CDR3 is TGTGCCAGCAGCCCGGGGGATCCGATTGAGCCTAGAAAACTGTTTTTT.

This sequence joins TRBV9 and TRBJ1-6; TRBD1 might be the D (5 bases). V was cut by 7 bases and J by 4 bases, with 9 bases left in between. The germline V gene has CDR1 SGDLS and CDR2 YYNGEE. The CDR3 runs to 13 residues. This CDR3 is CASQGDYNSPLHF. CDR3 in DNA: TGTGCCAGCCAAGGGGATTATAATTCACCCCTCCACTTT.

CDR3 sequence reads: CASSPRLAGGYNEQFF. The CDR3 DNA is TGTGCCAGCAGCCCAAGACTAGCGGGAGGGTACAATGAGCAGTTCTTC. This chain uses TRBV7-9 with TRBJ2-1, with 14 positions matching TRBD2. The CDR3 loop spans 16 amino acids. Looked up from germline, CDR1 is SEHNR and CDR2 is FQNEAQ (reference sequence). The junction had 4 bases not matched to a gene; V was cut back by 5 bases and J by 4 bases.

The rearrangement links TRBV28 to TRBJ2-7, with a possible D match to TRBD1 (6 bases). Trimming cost V 8 bases and J 1 base, with 18 bases left between them. Germline CDR1 and CDR2: MDHEN and SYDVKM. The CDR3 loop spans 15 amino acids. CDR3 region: CASVLGGARSYEQYF. The CDR3 DNA sequence: TGTGCCAGCGTATTAGGGGGAGCTCGTTCCTACGAGCAGTACTTC.